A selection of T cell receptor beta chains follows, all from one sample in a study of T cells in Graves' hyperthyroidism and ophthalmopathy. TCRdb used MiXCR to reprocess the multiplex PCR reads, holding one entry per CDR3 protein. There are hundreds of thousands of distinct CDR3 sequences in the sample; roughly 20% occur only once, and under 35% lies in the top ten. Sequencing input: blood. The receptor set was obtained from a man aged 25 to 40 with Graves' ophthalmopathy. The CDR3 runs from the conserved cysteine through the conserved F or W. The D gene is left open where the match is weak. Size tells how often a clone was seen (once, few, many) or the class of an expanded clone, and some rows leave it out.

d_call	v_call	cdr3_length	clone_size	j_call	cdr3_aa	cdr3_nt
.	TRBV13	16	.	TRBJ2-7	CASSLMVSGNPYEQYF	TGTGCCAGCAGCTTAATGGTTAGCGGCAACCCCTACGAGCAGTACTTC
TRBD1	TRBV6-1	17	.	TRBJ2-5	CASSQLPPDRGGETQYF	TGTGCCAGCAGTCAGCTTCCCCCGGACAGGGGCGGGGAGACCCAGTACTTC
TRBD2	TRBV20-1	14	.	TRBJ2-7	CSARISGNGYEQYF	TGCAGTGCTAGAATAAGCGGGAACGGGTACGAGCAGTACTTC
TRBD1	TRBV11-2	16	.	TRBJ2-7	CASSFDRGQRSYEQYF	TGTGCCAGCAGCTTTGACAGGGGGCAGAGGTCCTACGAGCAGTACTTC
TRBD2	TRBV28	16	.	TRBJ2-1	CASLDGTSGYYNEQFF	TGTGCCAGCCTTGACGGTACTAGCGGGTATTACAATGAGCAGTTCTTC
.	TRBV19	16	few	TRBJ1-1	CASRPGGRPANTEAFF	TGTGCCAGTAGGCCTGGGGGCAGACCCGCGAACACTGAAGCTTTCTTT
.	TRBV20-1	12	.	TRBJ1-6	CSARQGSSPLHF	TGCAGTGCTAGGCAGGGGTCTTCACCCCTCCACTTT
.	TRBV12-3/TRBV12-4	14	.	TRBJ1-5	CASSFSGGGQPQHF	TGTGCCAGCAGTTTTTCGGGGGGGGGTCAGCCCCAGCATTTT
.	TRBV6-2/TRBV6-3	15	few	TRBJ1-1	CASRSENRGNTEAFF	TGTGCCAGCAGGTCCGAAAATAGGGGGAACACTGAAGCTTTCTTT
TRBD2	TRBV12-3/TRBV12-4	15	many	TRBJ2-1	CASSILASSYNEQFF	TGTGCCAGCAGCATACTAGCGAGCTCCTACAATGAGCAGTTCTTC
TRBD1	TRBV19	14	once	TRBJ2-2	CASTGQATTGELFF	TGTGCCAGTACAGGACAGGCGACCACCGGGGAGCTGTTTTTT
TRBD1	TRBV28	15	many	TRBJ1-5	CASRVETGGNQPQHF	TGTGCCAGCAGAGTAGAGACAGGGGGAAATCAGCCCCAGCATTTT
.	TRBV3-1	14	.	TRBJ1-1	CASSHDSSGTEAFF	TGTGCCAGCAGCCATGACTCCAGCGGCACTGAAGCTTTCTTT
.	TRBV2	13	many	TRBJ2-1	CASTRKGYHEQFF	TGTGCCAGCACTAGAAAGGGGTACCATGAGCAGTTCTTC
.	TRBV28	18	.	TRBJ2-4	CASSLSWLGKMAKNIQYF	TGTGCCAGCAGTTTAAGTTGGTTGGGGAAGATGGCCAAAAACATTCAGTACTTC
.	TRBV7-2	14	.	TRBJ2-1	CASSLVSILNEQFF	TGTGCCAGCAGCTTAGTTTCGATCCTCAATGAGCAGTTCTTC
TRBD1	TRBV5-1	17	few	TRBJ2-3	CASSLGPRDRDTDTQYF	TGCGCCAGCAGCTTGGGTCCGCGGGACAGGGATACAGATACGCAGTATTTT
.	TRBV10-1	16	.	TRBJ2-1	CASSEGWASSYNEQFF	TGCGCCAGCAGTGAGGGATGGGCTAGCTCTTACAATGAGCAGTTCTTC
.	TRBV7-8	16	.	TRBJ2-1	CASSLVGSHTYNEQFF	TGTGCCAGCAGCTTAGTAGGGTCGCACACCTACAATGAGCAGTTCTTC
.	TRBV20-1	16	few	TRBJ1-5	CSARGGQTFSNQPQHF	TGCAGTGCTAGGGGCGGACAGACATTTAGCAATCAGCCCCAGCATTTT
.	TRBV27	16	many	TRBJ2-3	CASRGLKTGTTDTQYF	TGTGCCAGCAGGGGGCTAAAGACAGGAACCACAGATACGCAGTATTTT
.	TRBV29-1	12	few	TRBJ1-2	CSVEKQGWGYTF	TGCAGCGTTGAAAAACAGGGCTGGGGCTACACCTTC
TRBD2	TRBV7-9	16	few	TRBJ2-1	CASSRASGRNYNEQFF	TGTGCCAGCAGCCGCGCTAGCGGTCGAAACTACAATGAGCAGTTCTTC
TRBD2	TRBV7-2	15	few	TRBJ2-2	CASSAPGTSGRELFF	TGTGCCAGCAGCGCCCCCGGGACTAGCGGTCGGGAGCTGTTTTTT
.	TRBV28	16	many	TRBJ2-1	CASSPPDRPLRNEQFF	TGTGCCAGCAGTCCCCCAGACAGGCCCCTAAGGAATGAGCAGTTCTTC
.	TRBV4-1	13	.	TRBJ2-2	CASSQEKVGELFF	TGCGCCAGCAGCCAAGAGAAAGTTGGAGAGCTGTTTTTT
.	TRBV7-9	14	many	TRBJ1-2	CASILGAGADGYTF	TGTGCCAGCATCCTAGGGGCGGGGGCGGATGGCTACACCTTC